This T cell receptor (beta chain) is drawn from a study of early T cells in non-severe SARS-CoV-2 infection. Study summary: It was bulk RNA from unsorted whole blood that was sequenced, and the chains were unpaired.

This clonotype was recorded a few times. Attachment of unique molecular identifiers was made to individual cDNA molecules. TCRdb reprocessed the 5' RACE reads via MiXCR and lists one record per CDR3 protein. The table records nearly 110,000 distinct CDR3 sequences, 11% of them present only once. Sample: whole blood. This TCR came from an adult who was a healthcare worker with PCR-confirmed SARS-CoV-2 infection or an uninfected control (not recorded which).

CDR3 protein: CASKQGIGRYEQYF. The CDR3 DNA follows: TGTGCCAGCAAACAGGGGATCGGTAGATACGAGCAGTACTTC. The chain combines TRBV7-3 with TRBJ2-7, with 7 bases fitting TRBD1. The CDR3 is 14 amino acids. Germline V lookup: CDR1 SGHTA, CDR2 FQGTGA. The trim removed 7 bases at V and 4 bases at J, leaving 10 bases unmatched.